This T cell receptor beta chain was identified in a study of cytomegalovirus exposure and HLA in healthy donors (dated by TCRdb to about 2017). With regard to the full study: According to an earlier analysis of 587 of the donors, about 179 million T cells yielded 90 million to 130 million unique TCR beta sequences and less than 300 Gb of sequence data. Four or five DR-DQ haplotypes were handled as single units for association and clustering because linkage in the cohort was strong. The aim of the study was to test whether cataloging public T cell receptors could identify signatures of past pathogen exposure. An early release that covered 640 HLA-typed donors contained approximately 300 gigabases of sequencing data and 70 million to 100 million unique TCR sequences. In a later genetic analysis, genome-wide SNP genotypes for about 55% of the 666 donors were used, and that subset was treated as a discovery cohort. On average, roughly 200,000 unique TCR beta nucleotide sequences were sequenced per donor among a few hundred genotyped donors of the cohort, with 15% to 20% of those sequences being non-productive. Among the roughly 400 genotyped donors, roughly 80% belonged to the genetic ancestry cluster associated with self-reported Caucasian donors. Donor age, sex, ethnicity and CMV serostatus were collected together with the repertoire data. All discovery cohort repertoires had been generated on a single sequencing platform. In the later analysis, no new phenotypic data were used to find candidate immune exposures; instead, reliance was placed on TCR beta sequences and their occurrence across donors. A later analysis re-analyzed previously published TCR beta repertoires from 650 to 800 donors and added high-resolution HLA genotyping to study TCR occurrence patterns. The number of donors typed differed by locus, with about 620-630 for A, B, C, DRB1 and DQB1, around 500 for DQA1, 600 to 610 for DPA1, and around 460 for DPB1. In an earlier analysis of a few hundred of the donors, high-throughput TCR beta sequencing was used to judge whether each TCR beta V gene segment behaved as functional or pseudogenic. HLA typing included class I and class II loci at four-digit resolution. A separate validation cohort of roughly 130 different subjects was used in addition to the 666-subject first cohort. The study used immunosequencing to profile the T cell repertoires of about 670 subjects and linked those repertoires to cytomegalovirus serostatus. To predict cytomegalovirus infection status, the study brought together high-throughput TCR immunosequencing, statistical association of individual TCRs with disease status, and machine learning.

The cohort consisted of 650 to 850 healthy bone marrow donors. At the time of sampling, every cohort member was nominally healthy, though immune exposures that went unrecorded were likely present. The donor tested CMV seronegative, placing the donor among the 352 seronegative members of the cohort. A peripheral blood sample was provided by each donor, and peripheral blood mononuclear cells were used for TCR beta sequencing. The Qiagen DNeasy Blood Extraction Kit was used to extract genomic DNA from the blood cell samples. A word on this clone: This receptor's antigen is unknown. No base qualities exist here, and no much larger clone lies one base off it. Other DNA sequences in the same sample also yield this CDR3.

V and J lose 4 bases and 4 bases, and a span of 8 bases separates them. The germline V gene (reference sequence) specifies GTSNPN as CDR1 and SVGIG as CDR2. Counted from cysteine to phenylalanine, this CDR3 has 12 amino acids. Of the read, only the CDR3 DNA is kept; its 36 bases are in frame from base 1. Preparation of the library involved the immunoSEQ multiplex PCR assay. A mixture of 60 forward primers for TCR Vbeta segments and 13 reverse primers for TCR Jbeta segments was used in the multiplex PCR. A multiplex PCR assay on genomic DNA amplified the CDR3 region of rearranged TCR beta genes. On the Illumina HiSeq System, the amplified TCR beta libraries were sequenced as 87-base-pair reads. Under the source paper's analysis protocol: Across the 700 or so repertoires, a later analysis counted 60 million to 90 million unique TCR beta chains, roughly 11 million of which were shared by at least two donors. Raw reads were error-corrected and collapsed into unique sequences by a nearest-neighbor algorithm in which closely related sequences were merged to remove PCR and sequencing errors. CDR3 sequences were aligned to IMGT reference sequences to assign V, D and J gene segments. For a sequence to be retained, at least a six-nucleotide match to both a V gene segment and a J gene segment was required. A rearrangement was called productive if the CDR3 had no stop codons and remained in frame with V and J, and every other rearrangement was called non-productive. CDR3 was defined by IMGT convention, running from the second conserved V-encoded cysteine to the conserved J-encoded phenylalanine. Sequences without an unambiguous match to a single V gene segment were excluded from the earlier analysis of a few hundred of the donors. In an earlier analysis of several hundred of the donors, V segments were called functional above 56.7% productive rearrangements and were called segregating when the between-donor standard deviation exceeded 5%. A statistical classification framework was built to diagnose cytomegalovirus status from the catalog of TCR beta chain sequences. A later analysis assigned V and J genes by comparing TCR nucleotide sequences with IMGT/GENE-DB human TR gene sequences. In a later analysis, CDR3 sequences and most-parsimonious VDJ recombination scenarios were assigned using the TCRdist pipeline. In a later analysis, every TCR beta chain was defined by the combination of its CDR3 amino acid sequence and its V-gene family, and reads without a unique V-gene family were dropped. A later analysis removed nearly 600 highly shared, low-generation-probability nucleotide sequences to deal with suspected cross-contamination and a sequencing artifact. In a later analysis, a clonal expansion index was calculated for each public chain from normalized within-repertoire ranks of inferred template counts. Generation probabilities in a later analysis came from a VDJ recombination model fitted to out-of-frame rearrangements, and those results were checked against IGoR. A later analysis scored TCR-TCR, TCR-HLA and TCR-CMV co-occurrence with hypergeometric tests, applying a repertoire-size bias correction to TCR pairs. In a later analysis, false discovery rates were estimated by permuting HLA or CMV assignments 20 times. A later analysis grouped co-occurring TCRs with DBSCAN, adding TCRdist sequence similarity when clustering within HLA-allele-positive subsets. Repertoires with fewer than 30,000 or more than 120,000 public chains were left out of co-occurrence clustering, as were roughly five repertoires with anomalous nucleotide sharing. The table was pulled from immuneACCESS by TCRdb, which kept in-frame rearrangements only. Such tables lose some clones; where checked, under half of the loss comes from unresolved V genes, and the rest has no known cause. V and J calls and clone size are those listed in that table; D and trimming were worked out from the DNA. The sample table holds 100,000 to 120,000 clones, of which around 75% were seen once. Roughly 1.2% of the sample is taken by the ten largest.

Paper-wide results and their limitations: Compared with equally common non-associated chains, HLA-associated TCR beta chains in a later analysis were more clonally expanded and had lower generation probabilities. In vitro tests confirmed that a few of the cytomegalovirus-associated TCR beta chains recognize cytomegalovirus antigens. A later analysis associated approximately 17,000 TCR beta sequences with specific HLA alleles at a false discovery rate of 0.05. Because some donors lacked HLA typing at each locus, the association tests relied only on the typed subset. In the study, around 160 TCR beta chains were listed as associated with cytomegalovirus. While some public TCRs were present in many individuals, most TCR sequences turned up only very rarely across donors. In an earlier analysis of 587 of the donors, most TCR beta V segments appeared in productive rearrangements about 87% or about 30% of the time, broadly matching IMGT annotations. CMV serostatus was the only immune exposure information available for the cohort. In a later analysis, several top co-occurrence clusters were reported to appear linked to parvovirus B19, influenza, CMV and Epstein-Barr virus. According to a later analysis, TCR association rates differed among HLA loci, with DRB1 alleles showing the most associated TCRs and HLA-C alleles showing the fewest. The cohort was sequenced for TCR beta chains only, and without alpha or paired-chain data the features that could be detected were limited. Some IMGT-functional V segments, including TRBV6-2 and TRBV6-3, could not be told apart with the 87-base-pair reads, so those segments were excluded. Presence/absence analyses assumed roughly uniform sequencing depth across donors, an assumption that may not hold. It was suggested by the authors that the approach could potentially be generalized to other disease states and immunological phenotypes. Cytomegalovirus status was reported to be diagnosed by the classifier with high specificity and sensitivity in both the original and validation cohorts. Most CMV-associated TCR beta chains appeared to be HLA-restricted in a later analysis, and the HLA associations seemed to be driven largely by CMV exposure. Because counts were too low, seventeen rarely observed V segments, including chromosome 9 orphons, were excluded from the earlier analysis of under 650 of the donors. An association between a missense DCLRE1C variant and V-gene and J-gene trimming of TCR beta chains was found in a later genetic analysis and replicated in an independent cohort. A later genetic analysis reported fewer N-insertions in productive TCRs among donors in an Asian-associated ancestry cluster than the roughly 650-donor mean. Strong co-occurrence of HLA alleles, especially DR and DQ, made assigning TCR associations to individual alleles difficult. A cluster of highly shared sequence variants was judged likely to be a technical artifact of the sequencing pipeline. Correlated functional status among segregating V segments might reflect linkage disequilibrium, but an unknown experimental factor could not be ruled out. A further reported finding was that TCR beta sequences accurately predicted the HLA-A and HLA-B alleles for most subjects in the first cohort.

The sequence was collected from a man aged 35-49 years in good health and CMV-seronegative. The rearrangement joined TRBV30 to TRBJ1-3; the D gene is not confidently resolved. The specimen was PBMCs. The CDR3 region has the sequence CAWTGLGNTIYF. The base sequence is TGTGCCTGGACCGGGTTAGGAAACACCATATATTTT.